This TCR beta chain was captured by sequencing in a study of cytomegalovirus exposure and HLA in healthy donors. Amplification used 60 Vbeta primers and 13 Jbeta primers. Data came from immunoSEQ multiplex PCR; TCRdb stores just in-frame clones and leaves some out. This repertoire shows roughly 100,000 clones, over 70% found once; its top ten account for around 6%. The CDR3 sequence is 13 residues long. CDR1 SGHRS and CDR2 YFSETQ come from the germline V gene. V was shortened by 4 bases and J by 3 bases, with 11 bases between the two germline ends. All the people who gave samples were healthy bone marrow donors. In its sample, this clone was seen a few times. Its antigen is as yet unknown. Overall study findings and caveats: Data from an earlier analysis indicated that most TCR beta V segments were productive either about 90% or about 30% of the time.

The J gene is TRBJ2-7, the V gene TRBV5-1; the D is unclear. Specimen: PBMCs. This clonotype originated in a male donor in good health and CMV-seronegative. The DNA for the CDR3 is TGCGCCAGCAGCCCGAGAGACTTCTACGAGCAGTACTTC. Amino acids: CASSPRDFYEQYF.